Detailed here is one TCR beta chain. Its antigen is not known. This sample is drawn from a study of shared clonotypes between healthy human individuals. V lost 8 bases, J lost 5 bases, and 21 bases lay in between. CDR3 length equals 15 residues. Germline loops: CDR1 SGHAT, CDR2 FQNNGV. General observations from the study: Lower generation probabilities were found for non-shared clonotypes than for those shared by all four donors. The study drew on few donors, limiting represented genetic and exposure-history diversity. Estimated richness values were generally larger in naive subsets than in memory subsets.

Across several immunoSEQ plates, the genomic DNA of each subset was split evenly. Measured with immunoSEQ multiplex PCR; TCRdb has only the in-frame clones, and not every one. This sample has about 960,000 clones, with over 60% found just once. The sample comprised memory CD4+ T cells sorted from blood. The subset: CD45RA-negative fraction. The receptor was derived from a man aged 18 to 29 in good health. This chain uses TRBV11-2 with TRBJ2-5, with a possible D match to TRBD1 (6 bases). Here the CDR3 DNA reads TGTGCCAGCGGCATTCTCGGGACAACGGGGGAGACCCAGTACTTC. Translating it yields CASGILGTTGETQYF.